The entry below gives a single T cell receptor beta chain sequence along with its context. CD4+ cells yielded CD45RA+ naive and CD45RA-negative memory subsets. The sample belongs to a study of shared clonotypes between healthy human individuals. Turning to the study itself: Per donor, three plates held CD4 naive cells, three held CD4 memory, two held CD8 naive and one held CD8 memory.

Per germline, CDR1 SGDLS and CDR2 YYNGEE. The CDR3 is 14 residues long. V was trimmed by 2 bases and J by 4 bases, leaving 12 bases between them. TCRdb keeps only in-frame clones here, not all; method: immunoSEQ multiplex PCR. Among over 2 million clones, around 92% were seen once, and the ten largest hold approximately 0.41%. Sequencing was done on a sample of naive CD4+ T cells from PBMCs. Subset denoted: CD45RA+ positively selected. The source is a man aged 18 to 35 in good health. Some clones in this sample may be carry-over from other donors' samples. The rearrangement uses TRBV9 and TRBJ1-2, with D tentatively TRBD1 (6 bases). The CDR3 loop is CASSVAGAIYGYTF. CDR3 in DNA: TGTGCCAGCAGCGTGGCAGGGGCTATCTATGGCTACACCTTC. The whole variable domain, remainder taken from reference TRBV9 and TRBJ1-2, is DSGVTQTPKHLITATGQRVTLRCSPRSGDLSVYWYQQSLDQGLQFLIQYYNGEERAKGNILERFSAQQFPDLHSELNLSSLELGDSALYFCASSVAGAIYGYTFGSGTRLTVV.